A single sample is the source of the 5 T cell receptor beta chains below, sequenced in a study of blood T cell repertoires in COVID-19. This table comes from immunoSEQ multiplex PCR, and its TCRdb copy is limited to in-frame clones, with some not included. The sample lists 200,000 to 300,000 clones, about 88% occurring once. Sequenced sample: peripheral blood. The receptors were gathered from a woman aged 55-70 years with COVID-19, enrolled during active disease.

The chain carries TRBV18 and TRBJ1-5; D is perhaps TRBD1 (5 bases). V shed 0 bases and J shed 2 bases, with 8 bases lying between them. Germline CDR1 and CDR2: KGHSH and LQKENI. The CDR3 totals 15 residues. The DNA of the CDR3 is TGTGCCAGCTCACCACCTCAGGGCGGCAATCAGCCCCAGCATTTT. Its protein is CASSPPQGGNQPQHF.

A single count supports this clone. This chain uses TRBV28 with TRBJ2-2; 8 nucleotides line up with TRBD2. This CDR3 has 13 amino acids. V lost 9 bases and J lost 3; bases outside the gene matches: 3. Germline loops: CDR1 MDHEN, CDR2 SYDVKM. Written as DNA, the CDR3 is TGTGCCAGTGGACTAGCCTACACCGGGGAGCTGTTTTTT. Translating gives CASGLAYTGELFF.

CDR3 nucleotide sequence: TGTGCCAGCAGAACGACCCAGGGGAGAAACACCATATATTTT. Its protein product is CASRTTQGRNTIYF. This sequence joins TRBV6-5 and TRBJ1-3; possible D gene TRBD1, 6 bases. This CDR3 has 14 amino acids. Per the germline V gene, CDR1 is MNHEY and CDR2 is SVGAGI. The ends were cut back, 6 bases at V and 5 bases at J, with 14 bases in the middle.

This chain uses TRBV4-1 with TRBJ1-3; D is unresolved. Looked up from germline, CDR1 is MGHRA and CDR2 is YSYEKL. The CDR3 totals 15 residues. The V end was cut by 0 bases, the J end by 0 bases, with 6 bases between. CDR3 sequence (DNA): TGCGCCAGCAGCCAAGATGCCTACTCTGGAAACACCATATATTTT. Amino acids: CASSQDAYSGNTIYF.

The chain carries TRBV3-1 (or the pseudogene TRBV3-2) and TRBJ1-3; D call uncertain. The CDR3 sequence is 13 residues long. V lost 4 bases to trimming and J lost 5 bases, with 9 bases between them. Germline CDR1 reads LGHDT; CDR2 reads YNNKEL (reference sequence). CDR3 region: CASSPGARNTIYF. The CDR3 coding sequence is TGTGCCAGCAGCCCGGGAGCTAGAAACACCATATATTTT.